This is a list of T cell receptor beta chains from one sample in a study of read filtering for tumor transcriptome and immune sequencing. Each CDR3 protein is one row after TCRdb ran MiXCR on the reads. The sample lists about 50,000 distinct CDR3 sequences, about a fifth occurring once. Sequences were obtained from a population of CD138-negative cells sorted from bone marrow. Receptors were obtained from a donor at least 40 years old with multiple myeloma. Each CDR3 is given with its conserved first and last residue. The order of the fields is clone size, CDR3 length, D gene, J gene, V gene, CDR3 DNA, CDR3 protein. D genes are given only for firm matches. Clone size appears in some rows only: once, few, many, or a class for an expanded clone.

clone size: many
CDR3 length: 11
D gene: NA
J gene: TRBJ2-3
V gene: TRBV7-9
CDR3 DNA: TGTGCCAGCAGCAACTACGATACGCAGTATTTT
CDR3 protein: CASSNYDTQYF

clone size: many
CDR3 length: 14
D gene: TRBD2
J gene: TRBJ2-7
V gene: TRBV4-3
CDR3 DNA: TGCGCCAGCAGCCGACTAGCGGGAGGGCACGAGCAGTACTTC
CDR3 protein: CASSRLAGGHEQYF

clone size: medium-sized
CDR3 length: 16
D gene: TRBD2
J gene: TRBJ2-1
V gene: TRBV6-5
CDR3 DNA: TGTGCCAGCAGTTACTCCTCGCTAGCGGGAGGTCATGAGCAGTTCTTC
CDR3 protein: CASSYSSLAGGHEQFF

clone size: many
CDR3 length: 16
D gene: NA
J gene: TRBJ2-5
V gene: TRBV7-9
CDR3 DNA: TGTGCCAGCAGCTTATTGAGACTCACCTCTAAGGAGACCCAGTACTTC
CDR3 protein: CASSLLRLTSKETQYF

clone size: many
CDR3 length: 17
D gene: NA
J gene: TRBJ2-5
V gene: TRBV28
CDR3 DNA: TGTGCCAGCAGTTTAGAGGGGGGGGGCGGTCCGGAAGAGACCCAGTACTTC
CDR3 protein: CASSLEGGGGPEETQYF

clone size: many
CDR3 length: 15
D gene: NA
J gene: TRBJ1-2
V gene: TRBV6-1
CDR3 DNA: TGTGCCAGCAGTGAAAGCTCCACAGGGAGGTCTAGCTACACCTTC
CDR3 protein: CASSESSTGRSSYTF

clone size: NA
CDR3 length: 16
D gene: NA
J gene: TRBJ2-3
V gene: TRBV24-1
CDR3 DNA: TGTGCCACCCAAGACGGATCAACACAGGGCACAGATACGCAGTATTTT
CDR3 protein: CATQDGSTQGTDTQYF

clone size: many
CDR3 length: 12
D gene: NA
J gene: TRBJ2-5
V gene: TRBV2
CDR3 DNA: TGTGCCAGCAGTCAGGCGCGGGAGACCCAGTACTTC
CDR3 protein: CASSQARETQYF

clone size: many
CDR3 length: 15
D gene: NA
J gene: TRBJ2-2
V gene: TRBV20-1
CDR3 DNA: TGCAGTGCGAAGGAACGGACGGCGAACACCGGGGAGCTGTTTTTT
CDR3 protein: CSAKERTANTGELFF

clone size: NA
CDR3 length: 16
D gene: NA
J gene: TRBJ1-1
V gene: TRBV12-3/TRBV12-4
CDR3 DNA: TGTGCAAGAAGTACAAATGCCGGGGCCGGGAACACTGAAGCTTTCTTT
CDR3 protein: CARSTNAGAGNTEAFF

clone size: NA
CDR3 length: 13
D gene: NA
J gene: TRBJ2-5
V gene: TRBV18
CDR3 DNA: TGTGCCAGCTCACCCGACCGGGAAGAGACCCAGTACTTC
CDR3 protein: CASSPDREETQYF

clone size: NA
CDR3 length: 17
D gene: TRBD1
J gene: TRBJ1-3
V gene: TRBV23-1
CDR3 DNA: TGCGCCAGCATTAGACAGGGGGCCCTTAACTCTGGAAACACCATATATTTT
CDR3 protein: CASIRQGALNSGNTIYF

clone size: NA
CDR3 length: 15
D gene: NA
J gene: TRBJ1-3
V gene: TRBV6-6
CDR3 DNA: TGTGCCAGCAGCCCCCCGGGTGTCCCTGGAAACACCATATATTTT
CDR3 protein: CASSPPGVPGNTIYF

clone size: many
CDR3 length: 16
D gene: TRBD1
J gene: TRBJ1-6
V gene: TRBV28
CDR3 DNA: TGTGCCAGCAGTCAGCCGGGACAGGGATTTAATTCACCCCTCCACTTT
CDR3 protein: CASSQPGQGFNSPLHF

clone size: many
CDR3 length: 17
D gene: TRBD1
J gene: TRBJ2-1
V gene: TRBV3-1
CDR3 DNA: TGTGCCAGCAGCTTTATACAGGGGGCGAAGAGTTACAATGAGCAGTTCTTC
CDR3 protein: CASSFIQGAKSYNEQFF

clone size: few
CDR3 length: 16
D gene: NA
J gene: TRBJ1-1
V gene: TRBV5-6
CDR3 DNA: TGTGCCAGCAGCTTATTTCAATACCAGGTGAACACTGAAGCTTTCTTT
CDR3 protein: CASSLFQYQVNTEAFF

clone size: NA
CDR3 length: 16
D gene: NA
J gene: TRBJ2-2
V gene: TRBV13
CDR3 DNA: TGTGCCAGCAGTTTCATGGGCGGGACGAACACCGGGGAGCTGTTTTTT
CDR3 protein: CASSFMGGTNTGELFF

clone size: many
CDR3 length: 14
D gene: TRBD1
J gene: TRBJ1-6
V gene: TRBV12-3/TRBV12-4
CDR3 DNA: TGTGCCAGCAGAACCGGGACAGGAGAATCACCCCTCCACTTT
CDR3 protein: CASRTGTGESPLHF

clone size: many
CDR3 length: 15
D gene: TRBD2
J gene: TRBJ2-3
V gene: TRBV4-2
CDR3 DNA: TGTGCCAGCAGCCAACTAGGACTAGCGGGAGATACGCAGTATTTT
CDR3 protein: CASSQLGLAGDTQYF

clone size: few
CDR3 length: 13
D gene: NA
J gene: TRBJ2-1
V gene: TRBV28
CDR3 DNA: TGTGCCAGCAGTTGGACTGCTCGGGGTGAGCAGTTCTTC
CDR3 protein: CASSWTARGEQFF

clone size: NA
CDR3 length: 13
D gene: NA
J gene: TRBJ2-2
V gene: TRBV20-1
CDR3 DNA: TGCAGTGCGGGGGGGGGGCTCACCGGGGAGCTGTCTTTT
CDR3 protein: CSAGGGLTGELSF

clone size: many
CDR3 length: 13
D gene: NA
J gene: TRBJ1-1
V gene: TRBV7-9
CDR3 DNA: TGTGCCAGCAGCTTAGTGGGGAAGGCTGAAGCTTTCTTT
CDR3 protein: CASSLVGKAEAFF

clone size: NA
CDR3 length: 14
D gene: NA
J gene: TRBJ2-3
V gene: TRBV12-3/TRBV12-4
CDR3 DNA: TGTGCCAGCAGTTTAGCGGGAGCGGGAGATACGCAGTATTTT
CDR3 protein: CASSLAGAGDTQYF

clone size: many
CDR3 length: 14
D gene: NA
J gene: TRBJ2-3
V gene: TRBV6-2/TRBV6-3
CDR3 DNA: TGTGCCAGCACCAGACTATACCGGACAGATACGCAGTATTTT
CDR3 protein: CASTRLYRTDTQYF

clone size: NA
CDR3 length: 14
D gene: NA
J gene: TRBJ1-1
V gene: TRBV7-2
CDR3 DNA: TGTGCCAGCAGCTTAGCGCAGGGCCGAACTGAAGCTTCCTTT
CDR3 protein: CASSLAQGRTEASF

clone size: once
CDR3 length: 15
D gene: NA
J gene: TRBJ2-1
V gene: TRBV7-6
CDR3 DNA: TGTGCCAGCAGCTCGGGGGACGGGGCCTACAATGAGCAGTTCTTC
CDR3 protein: CASSSGDGAYNEQFF

clone size: NA
CDR3 length: 18
D gene: TRBD2
J gene: TRBJ2-1
V gene: TRBV6-2/TRBV6-3
CDR3 DNA: TGTGCCAGCAGTTACAGAACGGGACTAGCGGGAGAGAACAATGAGCAGTTCTTC
CDR3 protein: CASSYRTGLAGENNEQFF

clone size: NA
CDR3 length: 17
D gene: TRBD2
J gene: TRBJ2-4
V gene: TRBV3-1
CDR3 DNA: TGTGCCAGCAGCCAAGTAGCGGGAGAGGGGGCCAAAAACATTCAGTACTTC
CDR3 protein: CASSQVAGEGAKNIQYF

clone size: many
CDR3 length: 13
D gene: TRBD1
J gene: TRBJ2-7
V gene: TRBV19
CDR3 DNA: TGTGCCAGTAGTCCGGGACAGGGATTCGAGCAGTACTTC
CDR3 protein: CASSPGQGFEQYF

clone size: many
CDR3 length: 15
D gene: TRBD2
J gene: TRBJ2-5
V gene: TRBV7-8
CDR3 DNA: TGTGCCAGCAGCTGGTTAGCGGGAGGGCAAGAGACCCAGTACTTC
CDR3 protein: CASSWLAGGQETQYF

clone size: NA
CDR3 length: 17
D gene: TRBD1
J gene: TRBJ2-3
V gene: TRBV7-2
CDR3 DNA: TGTGCCAGCAGCTTAGACCCCCCTGGGACAGGAAGAGATACGCAGTATTTT
CDR3 protein: CASSLDPPGTGRDTQYF

clone size: many
CDR3 length: 14
D gene: TRBD2
J gene: TRBJ2-7
V gene: TRBV6-5
CDR3 DNA: TGTGCCAGTTCGGGACTAGCGGGATTAAACGAGCAGTACTTC
CDR3 protein: CASSGLAGLNEQYF

clone size: many
CDR3 length: 14
D gene: NA
J gene: TRBJ1-1
V gene: TRBV18
CDR3 DNA: TGTGCCAGCTCACCCGGACAGCAGAACACTGAAGCTTTCTTT
CDR3 protein: CASSPGQQNTEAFF

clone size: medium-sized
CDR3 length: 13
D gene: NA
J gene: TRBJ2-1
V gene: TRBV27
CDR3 DNA: TGTGCCAGCAGCCCGCTACTAGGCAATGAGCAGTTCTTC
CDR3 protein: CASSPLLGNEQFF

clone size: once
CDR3 length: 15
D gene: TRBD2
J gene: TRBJ2-1
V gene: TRBV3-1
CDR3 DNA: TGCGCCAGCAGCCTCAGGACTAGCGGGATCAGTGAGCAGTTCTTC
CDR3 protein: CASSLRTSGISEQFF

clone size: many
CDR3 length: 13
D gene: NA
J gene: TRBJ2-1
V gene: TRBV20-1
CDR3 DNA: TGCAGTGCTAGCCTAACTAGCCGGAATGAGCAGTTCTTC
CDR3 protein: CSASLTSRNEQFF

clone size: many
CDR3 length: 13
D gene: NA
J gene: TRBJ1-2
V gene: TRBV12-3/TRBV12-4
CDR3 DNA: TGTGCCAGCAGTTTGAACACCGAATATGGCTACACCTTC
CDR3 protein: CASSLNTEYGYTF

clone size: many
CDR3 length: 13
D gene: NA
J gene: TRBJ2-7
V gene: TRBV28
CDR3 DNA: TGTGCCAGCGCCCCCGGCAGTTCCTACGAGCAGTACTTC
CDR3 protein: CASAPGSSYEQYF

clone size: many
CDR3 length: 14
D gene: NA
J gene: TRBJ2-2
V gene: TRBV14
CDR3 DNA: TGTGCCAGCAGCCAAAGACTACTCACCGGGGAGCTGTTTTTT
CDR3 protein: CASSQRLLTGELFF

clone size: few
CDR3 length: 17
D gene: TRBD1
J gene: TRBJ2-2
V gene: TRBV9
CDR3 DNA: TGTGCCAGCAGCTCCCCCCGGGACAGCGCGAACACCGGGGAGCTGTTTTTT
CDR3 protein: CASSSPRDSANTGELFF